One T cell receptor beta chain is described in this entry. The sample comes from a study of shared clonotypes between healthy human individuals. Each cell subset's genomic DNA was divided evenly among several immunoSEQ plates. Using about 190 ng DNA, around 30,000 T cell genomes, the sorted-subset replicate PCRs were run. The protocol was immunoSEQ multiplex PCR, while the TCRdb copy is restricted to in-frame clones and leaves out a portion. The sample consists of more than 1.2 million clones, approximately 98.5% of them appearing once. The CDR3 runs to 16 residues. Germline V gives CDR1 SGHNT, CDR2 YYREEE (reference sequence). The trim removed 4 bases at V and 3 bases at J, leaving 6 bases unmatched.

The TCR sequence derives from a man aged 30 to 45 in good health. The chain employs TRBV5-4 and TRBJ2-3; 12 bases match TRBD2. Sequencing was performed on naive CD4+ T cells sorted from blood. Stated subset: CD45RA+ positively selected. CDR3 bases: TGTGCCAGCAGCCCCGGGACTAGCGGGTCGACAGATACGCAGTATTTT. Translating gives CASSPGTSGSTDTQYF.